The subject of this entry is one TCR beta chain. This record belongs to a study of blood T cell repertoires in COVID-19. Across the whole study: COVID-19 samples collected from the United States, Italy and Spain covered acute and convalescent phases. PBMCs, B-cell-depleted T cells, or T cells provided the cDNA or gDNA that made up the material.

Germline CDR1 reads SEHNR; CDR2 reads FQNEAQ (reference sequence). The CDR3 has 16 amino acids. Losses at the gene ends were 3 bases for V and 1 base for J; bases not matched to a gene: 4. Per the study methods: For nucleated cells, counts were estimated from reference gene primer amplification. Here immunoSEQ multiplex PCR was the method, and the copy in TCRdb shows in-frame clones only, minus some. That table gives V, J and clone size, and the DNA gave D and trimming. The sample includes 180,000 or so clones, approximately 85% of them seen just once. The sequencing input was peripheral blood. This TCR derives from a woman of 80 years or more with acute or convalescent COVID-19. The chain carries TRBV7-9 and TRBJ2-2; 8 bases align to TRBD2. CDR3 protein: CASSFRLAGNTGELFF. In DNA form, the CDR3 reads TGTGCCAGCAGCTTCAGGCTAGCGGGGAACACCGGGGAGCTGTTTTTT.